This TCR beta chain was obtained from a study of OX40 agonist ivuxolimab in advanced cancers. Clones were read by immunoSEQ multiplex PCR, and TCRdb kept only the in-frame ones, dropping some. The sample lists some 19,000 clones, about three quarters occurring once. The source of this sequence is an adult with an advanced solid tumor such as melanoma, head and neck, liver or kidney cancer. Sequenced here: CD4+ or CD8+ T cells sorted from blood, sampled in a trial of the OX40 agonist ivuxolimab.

CDR3 protein: CSVEPGDGTEAFF. The CDR3 coding sequence is TGCAGCGTTGAACCGGGGGATGGGACTGAAGCTTTCTTT. The chain links TRBV29-1 to TRBJ1-1; D is perhaps TRBD1 (5 bases). Germline loops: CDR1 SQVTM, CDR2 ANQGSEA. The CDR3 length is 13 residues. Trimming pared 2 bases from V and 5 bases from J, leaving 12 bases between. Filled out from reference TRBV29-1 and TRBJ1-1, the complete variable domain reads SAVISQKPSRDICQRGTSLTIQCQVDSQVTMMFWYRQQPGQSLTLIATANQGSEATYESGFVIDKFPISRPNLTFSTLTVSNMSPEDSSIYLCSVEPGDGTEAFFGQGTRLTVV.